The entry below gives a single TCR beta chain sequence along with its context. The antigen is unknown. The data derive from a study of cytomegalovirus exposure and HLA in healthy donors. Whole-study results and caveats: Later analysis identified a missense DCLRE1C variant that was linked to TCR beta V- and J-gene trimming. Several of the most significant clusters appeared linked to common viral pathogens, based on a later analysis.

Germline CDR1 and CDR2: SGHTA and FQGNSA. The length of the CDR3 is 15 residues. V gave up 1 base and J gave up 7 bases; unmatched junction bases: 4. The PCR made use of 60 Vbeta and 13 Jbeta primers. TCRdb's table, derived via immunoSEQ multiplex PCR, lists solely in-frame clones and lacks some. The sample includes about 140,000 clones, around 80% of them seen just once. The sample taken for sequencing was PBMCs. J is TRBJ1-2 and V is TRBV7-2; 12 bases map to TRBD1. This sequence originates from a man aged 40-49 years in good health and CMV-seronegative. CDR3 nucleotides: TGTGCCAGCAGCTTAGGGGGGACAGGGGGCAGTGGCTACACCTTC. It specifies CASSLGGTGGSGYTF.